The rows below give T cell receptor beta chains drawn from one sample of a study of beta chain features in type 1 diabetes. Profiling relied on immunoSEQ multiplex PCR, and the TCRdb table lists in-frame clones only, not all of them. The table includes some 360,000 clones, around a tenth detected once. Material: central memory CD4+ T cells from blood. The receptors derive from a man aged 30-40 years with type 1 diabetes. Both conserved end residues are part of each CDR3. D genes are given only for firm matches. Where a row states a size, it is once, few, many or the class of an expanded clone; other rows omit it.

CDR3: CASSYWGPSYEQYF
DNA: TGTGCCAGCAGTTACTGGGGACCCTCCTACGAGCAGTACTTC
size: many
D: NA
V: TRBV6-5
J: TRBJ2-7

CDR3: CASSQGGYYNEQFF
DNA: TGTGCCAGCAGCCAGGGGGGTTACTACAATGAGCAGTTCTTC
size: many
D: NA
V: TRBV28
J: TRBJ2-1

CDR3: CASIKGFGGNTIYF
DNA: TGTGCCAGTATCAAGGGTTTCGGTGGAAACACCATATATTTT
size: NA
D: NA
V: TRBV19
J: TRBJ1-3

CDR3: CASRKGWSKNIQYF
DNA: TGTGCCAGCAGGAAGGGATGGTCCAAAAACATTCAGTACTTC
size: many
D: NA
V: TRBV28
J: TRBJ2-4

CDR3: CASSLSPGLVNTEAFF
DNA: TGTGCCAGCAGCTTATCTCCAGGGCTCGTGAACACTGAAGCTTTCTTT
size: NA
D: NA
V: TRBV7-9
J: TRBJ1-1

CDR3: CSATRGSRSETQYF
DNA: TGCAGCGCCACTCGCGGGAGTCGCTCAGAGACCCAGTACTTC
size: NA
D: TRBD2
V: TRBV29-1
J: TRBJ2-5

CDR3: CASSPGRQGSSYEQYF
DNA: TGTGCCAGCAGTCCCGGAAGACAGGGAAGCTCCTACGAGCAGTACTTC
size: NA
D: TRBD1
V: TRBV5-4
J: TRBJ2-7

CDR3: CASRGQGSGNTIYF
DNA: TGTGCCAGCAGGGGACAGGGCTCTGGAAACACCATATATTTT
size: NA
D: TRBD1
V: TRBV14
J: TRBJ1-3

CDR3: CASSQGGDRNEQFF
DNA: TGTGCCAGCAGCCAGGGGGGAGACAGAAATGAGCAGTTCTTC
size: NA
D: NA
V: TRBV4-1
J: TRBJ2-1

CDR3: CASRPPEGKPENTIYF
DNA: TGTGCCAGTAGACCTCCCGAGGGGAAGCCCGAAAACACCATATATTTT
size: NA
D: NA
V: TRBV19
J: TRBJ1-3

CDR3: CASSLGVRGQDEQFF
DNA: TGTGCCAGCAGCTTGGGAGTGCGGGGCCAGGATGAGCAGTTCTTC
size: NA
D: NA
V: TRBV5-4
J: TRBJ2-1

CDR3: CASSSQALNAYSGNTIYF
DNA: TGTGCCAGCAGTTCCCAGGCCCTCAATGCATACTCTGGAAACACCATATATTTT
size: NA
D: NA
V: TRBV28
J: TRBJ1-3

CDR3: CASSYSRQGDTEAFF
DNA: TGTGCCAGCAGTTACTCGCGACAGGGGGACACTGAAGCTTTCTTT
size: NA
D: TRBD1
V: TRBV6-5
J: TRBJ1-1

CDR3: CASSYSGEYYEQYF
DNA: TGTGCCAGCAGTTACTCCGGCGAATATTACGAGCAGTACTTC
size: NA
D: NA
V: TRBV6-5
J: TRBJ2-7

CDR3: CASSRDRNSNQPQHF
DNA: TGTGCCAGCAGCCGGGACAGGAATAGCAATCAGCCCCAGCATTTT
size: few
D: TRBD1
V: TRBV7-2
J: TRBJ1-5

CDR3: CASSLGAGPYGYTF
DNA: TGTGCCAGCAGTTTGGGTGCAGGACCCTATGGCTACACCTTC
size: NA
D: NA
V: TRBV28
J: TRBJ1-2

CDR3: CASTKGRGDTREQYF
DNA: TGTGCCAGCACCAAGGGTCGGGGAGATACACGCGAGCAGTACTTC
size: many
D: NA
V: TRBV7-2
J: TRBJ2-7

CDR3: CASSPWTALGTGELFF
DNA: TGTGCCAGCAGCCCCTGGACTGCACTAGGCACCGGGGAGCTGTTTTTT
size: NA
D: NA
V: TRBV9
J: TRBJ2-2

CDR3: CASSQGGGNIQYF
DNA: TGTGCCAGCAGCCAAGGGGGAGGTAACATTCAGTACTTC
size: many
D: NA
V: TRBV4-2
J: TRBJ2-4

CDR3: CASSFGLGGSAPRPQYF
DNA: TGTGCCAGCAGCTTTGGGTTAGGCGGGAGCGCCCCGAGGCCGCAGTATTTT
size: many
D: TRBD2
V: TRBV11-2
J: TRBJ2-3

CDR3: CSVGDRSTTTNEKLFF
DNA: TGCAGCGTTGGTGACAGAAGTACTACAACTAATGAAAAACTGTTTTTT
size: NA
D: NA
V: TRBV29-1
J: TRBJ1-4

CDR3: CASSPGQPTNEKLFF
DNA: TGTGCCAGCAGTCCGGGACAGCCAACTAATGAAAAACTGTTTTTT
size: many
D: TRBD1
V: TRBV7-9
J: TRBJ1-4

CDR3: CASSLEDSYEQYF
DNA: TGTGCCAGCAGCTTGGAAGATTCCTACGAGCAGTACTTC
size: NA
D: NA
V: TRBV5-5
J: TRBJ2-7

CDR3: CASDASQGVDTQYF
DNA: TGTGCCAGCGACGCTAGCCAGGGAGTAGATACGCAGTATTTT
size: few
D: NA
V: TRBV11-2
J: TRBJ2-3

CDR3: CASSRGQRSIYEQYF
DNA: TGTGCCAGCTCGCGCGGACAGAGAAGTATCTACGAGCAGTACTTC
size: NA
D: NA
V: TRBV18
J: TRBJ2-7

CDR3: CASKSSWDVGNQPQHF
DNA: TGTGCCAGCAAATCGTCTTGGGATGTTGGCAATCAGCCCCAGCATTTT
size: many
D: NA
V: TRBV27
J: TRBJ1-5

CDR3: CASREGVNEKLFF
DNA: TGTGCCAGTAGAGAGGGGGTGAATGAAAAACTGTTTTTT
size: NA
D: NA
V: TRBV19
J: TRBJ1-4

CDR3: CASSLILGYGYTF
DNA: TGTGCCAGCAGTTTAATCCTGGGCTATGGCTACACCTTC
size: few
D: NA
V: TRBV28
J: TRBJ1-2

CDR3: CASSQRDSPNEKLFF
DNA: TGCGCCAGCAGCCAGAGGGACAGCCCGAATGAAAAACTGTTTTTT
size: few
D: TRBD1
V: TRBV4-1
J: TRBJ1-4

CDR3: CASSLTGRVEKLFF
DNA: TGTGCCAGCAGTTTGACAGGGAGGGTTGAAAAACTGTTTTTT
size: NA
D: TRBD1
V: TRBV25-1
J: TRBJ1-4

CDR3: CSAEGSYEAFF
DNA: TGCAGTGCCGAGGGCAGCTATGAAGCTTTCTTT
size: NA
D: NA
V: TRBV20-1
J: TRBJ1-1

CDR3: CASSYRGSQPQHF
DNA: TGTGCCAGCAGCTACAGGGGAAGCCAGCCCCAGCATTTT
size: few
D: TRBD1
V: TRBV7-2
J: TRBJ1-5

CDR3: CAQGRSTEAFF
DNA: TGTGCCCAGGGGCGGAGTACTGAAGCTTTCTTT
size: NA
D: NA
V: TRBV30
J: TRBJ1-1

CDR3: CASSLESGRTTGELFF
DNA: TGCGCCAGCAGCTTGGAGTCAGGACGAACGACCGGGGAGCTGTTTTTT
size: NA
D: NA
V: TRBV5-1
J: TRBJ2-2

CDR3: CASSLVGVNTEAFF
DNA: TGCGCCAGCAGCTTAGTGGGGGTGAACACTGAAGCTTTCTTT
size: many
D: NA
V: TRBV5-1
J: TRBJ1-1

CDR3: CASSYRGTSGYEQYF
DNA: TGTGCCAGCAGTTACCGAGGGACTAGCGGCTACGAGCAGTACTTC
size: NA
D: TRBD2
V: TRBV6-5
J: TRBJ2-7

CDR3: CASSLYRGGTGELFF
DNA: TGTGCCAGCAGCTTATACCGGGGCGGCACCGGGGAGCTGTTTTTT
size: few
D: NA
V: TRBV7-2
J: TRBJ2-2